These T cell receptor beta chains were read from a single sample in a study of molecular identifiers for immune sequencing clone quantification. TCRdb used MiXCR to reprocess the PCR reads, holding one entry per CDR3 protein. Here the sample spans around 70,000 distinct CDR3 sequences, about 18% being singletons. Sequencing was done on a sample of naive CD8+ T cells from blood, with Jurkat cell RNA spiked in. The receptors were gathered from a human donor in good health. Some libraries in this study had Jurkat cell RNA spiked in. The CDR3 runs from the conserved cysteine through the conserved F or W. The D gene is left open where the match is weak. The size entry is marked missing in some rows and otherwise reads once, few, many or a size class.

clone size	D gene	V gene	J gene	CDR3 protein	CDR3 DNA
.	.	TRBV12-3/TRBV12-4	TRBJ2-3	CASSLAPFSDTQYF	TGTGCCAGCAGTTTAGCGCCATTCTCAGATACGCAGTATTTT
many	.	TRBV28	TRBJ1-2	CASSSFFKADGYTF	TGTGCCAGCAGTTCCTTTTTTAAGGCCGATGGCTACACCTTC
.	.	TRBV18	TRBJ2-1	CASSSLGEQFF	TGTGCCAGCTCATCCTTGGGTGAGCAGTTCTTC
many	.	TRBV19	TRBJ2-5	CASSITVQETQYF	TGTGCCAGTAGTATTACAGTGCAAGAGACCCAGTACTTC
many	.	TRBV29-1	TRBJ2-7	CSVEWGGIQGTYEQYF	TGCAGCGTTGAATGGGGAGGGATACAGGGAACCTACGAGCAGTACTTC
many	.	TRBV10-1	TRBJ2-7	CAGPLDGSNYVQYF	TGCGCCGGACCACTGGACGGGAGTAATTATGTGCAGTACTTC
many	TRBD1	TRBV28	TRBJ1-5	CASSERQGSQPQHF	TGTGCCAGCAGTGAGCGACAGGGTTCACAGCCCCAGCATTTT
many	TRBD2	TRBV20-1	TRBJ2-1	CSASFLAGGEGEQFF	TGCAGTGCTTCCTTCTTAGCGGGAGGAGAGGGTGAGCAGTTCTTC
many	.	TRBV29-1	TRBJ2-2	CSVVSKNTGELFF	TGCAGCGTTGTTTCTAAGAACACCGGGGAGCTGTTTTTT
few	TRBD2	TRBV3-1	TRBJ2-3	CASSTLGASGRSTDTQYF	TGTGCCAGCAGCACCCTAGGGGCCAGCGGGAGATCGACAGATACGCAGTATTTT
many	.	TRBV28	TRBJ1-1	CASEQVNTEAFF	TGTGCCAGTGAACAGGTGAACACTGAAGCTTTCTTT
.	.	TRBV5-6	TRBJ2-7	CVSSSPGHEQYF	TGTGTCAGCAGCTCCCCGGGCCACGAGCAGTACTTC
many	.	TRBV14	TRBJ2-3	CASSQVSTDTQYF	TGTGCCAGCAGCCAAGTAAGCACAGATACGCAGTATTTT
.	TRBD2	TRBV12-5	TRBJ2-1	CASGLAQLAGRAPDEQFF	TGTGCTAGTGGTTTGGCCCAACTAGCGGGAAGAGCTCCGGATGAGCAGTTCTTC
many	TRBD1	TRBV27	TRBJ2-7	CASSSRWTGGTYEQYF	TGTGCCAGCAGTTCCCGATGGACAGGGGGCACCTACGAGCAGTACTTC